The clone carrying this T cell receptor beta chain was recorded a few times. As yet, its antigen is unknown. Sequenced material consisted of expressed TCRB transcripts (all of the isolated RNA was reverse transcribed). Only in-frame clones appear in the TCRdb table, and some are missing; sequencing was by immunoSEQ multiplex PCR. The sample consists of roughly 230,000 clones, over 9.5% of them appearing once. The data originate from a study of beta chain features in type 1 diabetes. Whole-study results and caveats: VDJ junctions from type 1 diabetes patients carried fewer insertions and larger deletions.

This sequence originates from a woman aged 18-35 years in good health. The material sequenced was naive CD4+ T cells from blood.

CDR3 in DNA: TGTGCCTGGAGTTTGGGGGGTGCCTCTGGAAACACCATATATTTT. Its protein is CAWSLGGASGNTIYF. V is TRBV30 and J is TRBJ1-3; D is possibly TRBD1 (5 bases). The CDR3 consists of 15 residues. V lost 2 bases and J lost 0, with 11 bases in between. The germline gives CDR1 GTSNPN, CDR2 SVGIG (reference sequence). Drawing the rest from reference TRBV30 and TRBJ1-3, the complete variable domain is SQTIHQWPATLVQPVGSPLSLECTVEGTSNPNLYWYRQAAGRGLQLLFYSVGIGQISSEVPQNLSASRPQDRQFILSSKKLLLSDSGFYLCAWSLGGASGNTIYFGEGSWLTVV.